Listed here are 8 T cell receptor beta chains from one sample, sequenced in a study of CD8 T cells in ankylosing spondylitis. TCRdb called the 5' RACE reads again in MiXCR, with one record for every CDR3 protein. The data contain 290,000 or so distinct CDR3 sequences, about 20% of them singletons. Material for sequencing was blood, either unsorted or a sorted T cell fraction (not recorded which). The origin of the receptors is a female donor with ankylosing spondylitis or in good health (not recorded which).

As to this clonotype: The germline gene is not matched at one end of the junction; a read error may be the cause. CDR3 region: CCARGPGLAGVTDTQYF. The CDR3 nucleotides are TGCTGTGCTAGAGGACCGGGACTAGCGGGAGTCACAGATACGCAGTATTTT. The V and J genes are TRBV20-1 and TRBJ2-3; 14 bases fit TRBD2. Germline-derived CDR1 and CDR2 are DFQATT and SNEGSKA (reference sequence). The CDR3 sequence is 17 residues long.

This clonotype came up many times. V and J are TRBV7-2 and TRBJ2-7, with no clear D. Germline loops: CDR1 SGHTA, CDR2 FQGNSA. There are 13 residues in the CDR3. V was clipped by 1 base and J by 2 bases, with 6 bases between them. The CDR3 DNA reads as TGTGCCAGCAGCTTAGTAGGTGCCTACGAGCAGTACTTC. Protein: CASSLVGAYEQYF.

This rearrangement joins TRBV10-2 to TRBJ2-1; 8 bases match TRBD2. V shed 4 bases, J shed 6 bases, and the junction held 8 bases outside the gene matches. The CDR3 length is 15 residues. CDR1 is WSHSY, CDR2 SAAADI, per germline. CDR3 nucleotides: TGCGCCAGCAGTGGAGTAGCGGGGATACTCAATGAGCAGTTCTTC. This codes for CASSGVAGILNEQFF.

This clonotype was seen ten or more times. The chain couples TRBV12-3 or TRBV12-4 to TRBJ2-2; D possibly corresponds to TRBD1 (8 bases). This CDR3 contains 20 residues. V was clipped by 3 bases and J by 4 bases, with 27 bases between them. This CDR3 reads CASSFRGRLLMGGSTGELFF. CDR3 DNA: TGTGCCAGCAGTTTCAGGGGGCGGCTATTAATGGGAGGGAGCACCGGGGAGCTGTTTTTT.

The chain is built from TRBV11-2 and TRBJ1-3; 7 bases map to TRBD1. The germline gives CDR1 SGHAT, CDR2 FQNNGV. The length of the CDR3 is 16 residues. V shed 4 bases, J shed 0 bases, and the junction held 6 bases outside the gene matches. CDR3 sequence reads: CASSSTGSISGNTIYF. The DNA of the CDR3 is TGTGCCAGCAGCTCGACAGGGTCGATCTCTGGAAACACCATATATTTT.

This chain connects TRBV12-3 or TRBV12-4 to TRBJ2-1; 7 nucleotides match TRBD2. Trimming at V came to 5 bases and at J to 6 bases, leaving 16 bases not matched to a gene. The CDR3 contains 17 residues. CDR3 sequence: CASSPLLTAGVSNEQFF. The DNA for the CDR3 is TGTGCCAGCAGTCCCCTTTTAACGGCGGGAGTATCCAATGAGCAGTTCTTC.

This chain connects TRBV12-3 or TRBV12-4 to TRBJ1-2; 10 nucleotides match TRBD1. The length of the CDR3 is 14 residues. J gave up 8 bases and V 6 bases, and 9 bases lay outside the gene matches. The CDR3 bases are TGTGCCAGCAGGCACCGGGACAGGGGATCCGGCTACACCTTC. Its translation: CASRHRDRGSGYTF.

This clonotype appeared a few times. The chain couples TRBV5-1 to TRBJ2-1, with D perhaps matching TRBD2 (5 bases). Looked up from germline, CDR1 is SGHRS and CDR2 is YFSETQ. This CDR3 comprises 14 residues. V lost 2 bases, J lost 6 bases, and 12 bases lay in between. CDR3 in DNA: TGCGCCAGCAGCTTTGCCTTTGAGGGCAATGAGCAGTTCTTC. It encodes CASSFAFEGNEQFF.